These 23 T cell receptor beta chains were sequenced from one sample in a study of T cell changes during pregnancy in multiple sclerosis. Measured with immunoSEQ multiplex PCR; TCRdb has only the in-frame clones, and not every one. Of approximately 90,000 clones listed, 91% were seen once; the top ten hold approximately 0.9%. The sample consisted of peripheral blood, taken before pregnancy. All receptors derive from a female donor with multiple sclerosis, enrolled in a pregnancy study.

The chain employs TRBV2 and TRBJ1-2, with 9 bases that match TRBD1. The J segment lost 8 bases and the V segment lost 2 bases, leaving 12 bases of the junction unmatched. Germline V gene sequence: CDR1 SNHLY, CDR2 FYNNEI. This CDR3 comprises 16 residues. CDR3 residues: CASSELGTGLTGGYTF. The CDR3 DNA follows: TGTGCCAGCAGTGAACTCGGGACAGGGCTTACGGGAGGCTACACCTTC.

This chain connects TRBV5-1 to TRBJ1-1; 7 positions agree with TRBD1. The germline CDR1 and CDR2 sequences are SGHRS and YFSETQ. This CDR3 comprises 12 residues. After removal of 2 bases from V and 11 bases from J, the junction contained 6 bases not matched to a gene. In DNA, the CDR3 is TGCGCCAGCAGCTTATCGGGACAGTGGGCTTTCTTT. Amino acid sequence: CASSLSGQWAFF.

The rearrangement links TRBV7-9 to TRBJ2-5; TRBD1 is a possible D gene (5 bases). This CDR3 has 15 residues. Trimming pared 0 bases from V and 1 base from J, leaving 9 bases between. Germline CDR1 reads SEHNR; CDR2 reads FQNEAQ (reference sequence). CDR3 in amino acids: CASSLAIQAQETQYF. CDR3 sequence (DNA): TGTGCCAGCAGCTTAGCGATACAGGCCCAAGAGACCCAGTACTTC.

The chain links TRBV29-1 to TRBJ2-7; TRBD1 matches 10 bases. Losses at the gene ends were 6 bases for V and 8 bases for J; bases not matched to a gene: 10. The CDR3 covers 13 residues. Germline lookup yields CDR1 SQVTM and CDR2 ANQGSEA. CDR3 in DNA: TGCAGCGTACGACATGGGACAGGGGTTCAGCAGTACTTC. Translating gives CSVRHGTGVQQYF.

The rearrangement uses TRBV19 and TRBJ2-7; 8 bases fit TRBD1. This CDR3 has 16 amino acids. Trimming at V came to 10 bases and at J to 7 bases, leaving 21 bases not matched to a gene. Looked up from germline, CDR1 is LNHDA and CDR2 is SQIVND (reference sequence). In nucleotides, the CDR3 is TGTGCCACCCCACGCCCGACACAGGGGGAAGGGGGAGAGCAGTACTTC. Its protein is CATPRPTQGEGGEQYF.

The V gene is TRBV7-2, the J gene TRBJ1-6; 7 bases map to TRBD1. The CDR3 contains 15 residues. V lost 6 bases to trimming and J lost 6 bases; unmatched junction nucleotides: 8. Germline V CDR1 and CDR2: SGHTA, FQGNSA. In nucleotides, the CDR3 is TGTGCCAGCAGTTTGCCGGGACAGAGTAATTCACCCCTCCACTTT. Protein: CASSLPGQSNSPLHF.

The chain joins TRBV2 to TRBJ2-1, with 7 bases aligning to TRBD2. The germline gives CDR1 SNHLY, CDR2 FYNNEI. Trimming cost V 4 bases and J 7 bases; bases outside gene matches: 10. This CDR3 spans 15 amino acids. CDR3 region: CASSAREAEGNEQFF. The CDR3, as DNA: TGTGCCAGCAGTGCTCGGGAGGCCGAGGGGAATGAGCAGTTCTTC. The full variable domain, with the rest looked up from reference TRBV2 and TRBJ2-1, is EPEVTQTPSHQVTQMGQEVILRCVPISNHLYFYWYRQILGQKVEFLVSFYNNEISEKSEIFDDQFSVERPDGSNFTLKIRSTKLEDSAMYFCASSAREAEGNEQFFGPGTRLTVL.

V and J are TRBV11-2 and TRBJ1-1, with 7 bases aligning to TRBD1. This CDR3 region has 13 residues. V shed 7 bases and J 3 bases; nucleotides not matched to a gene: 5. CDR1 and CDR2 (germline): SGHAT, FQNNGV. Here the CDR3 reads CASNNRGYTEAFF. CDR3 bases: TGTGCCAGCAATAACAGGGGCTACACTGAAGCTTTCTTT.

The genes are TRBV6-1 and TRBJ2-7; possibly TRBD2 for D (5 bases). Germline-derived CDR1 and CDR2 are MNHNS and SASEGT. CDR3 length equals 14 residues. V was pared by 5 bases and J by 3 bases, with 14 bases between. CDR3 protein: CASSKDWKHYEQYF. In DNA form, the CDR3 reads TGTGCCAGCAGTAAGGACTGGAAGCACTACGAGCAGTACTTC.

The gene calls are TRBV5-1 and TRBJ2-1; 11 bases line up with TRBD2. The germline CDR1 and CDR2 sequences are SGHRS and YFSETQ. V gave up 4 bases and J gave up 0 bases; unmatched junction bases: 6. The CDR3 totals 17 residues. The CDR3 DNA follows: TGCGCCAGCAGCGAGTTGACTAGCGGGAACTCCTACAATGAGCAGTTCTTC. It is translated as CASSELTSGNSYNEQFF. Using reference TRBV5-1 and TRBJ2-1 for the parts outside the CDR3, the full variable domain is KAGVTQTPRYLIKTRGQQVTLSCSPISGHRSVSWYQQTPGQGLQFLFEYFSETQRNKGNFPGRFSGRQFSNSRSEMNVSTLELGDSALYLCASSELTSGNSYNEQFFGPGTRLTVL.

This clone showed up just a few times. As DNA, the CDR3 is TGTGCCAGCAGTGACAGGGGATATGGCTACACCTTC. Translation gives CASSDRGYGYTF. The chain employs TRBV6-1 and TRBJ1-2, with TRBD1 as a possible D gene (6 bases). V dropped 3 bases and J dropped 5 bases, with 7 bases sitting between them. Germline CDR1 is MNHNS and CDR2 is SASEGT. This CDR3 contains 12 residues.

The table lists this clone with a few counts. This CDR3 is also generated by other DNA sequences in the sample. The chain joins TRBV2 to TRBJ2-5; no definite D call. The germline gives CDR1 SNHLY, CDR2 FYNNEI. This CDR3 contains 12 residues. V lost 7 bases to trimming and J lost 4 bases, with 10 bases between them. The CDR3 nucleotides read TGTGCCAGCACCCTGAACAGAGAGACCCAGTACTTC. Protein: CASTLNRETQYF.

CDR3 sequence reads: CASSLLAGAGGYTF. CDR3 bases: TGTGCCAGCAGTTTATTAGCCGGGGCGGGGGGCTACACCTTC. V and J are TRBV28 and TRBJ1-2, with D possibly TRBD1 on 5 matching bases. V lost 1 base to trimming and J lost 8 bases, with 14 bases between them. There are 14 residues in the CDR3. Germline CDR1 reads MDHEN; CDR2 reads SYDVKM.

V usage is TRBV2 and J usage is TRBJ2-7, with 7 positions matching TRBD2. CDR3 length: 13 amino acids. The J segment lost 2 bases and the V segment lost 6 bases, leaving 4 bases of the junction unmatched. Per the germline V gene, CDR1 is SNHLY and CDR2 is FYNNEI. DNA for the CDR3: TGTGCCAGCAGCCGGGAGGAACCCTACGAGCAGTACTTC. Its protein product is CASSREEPYEQYF.

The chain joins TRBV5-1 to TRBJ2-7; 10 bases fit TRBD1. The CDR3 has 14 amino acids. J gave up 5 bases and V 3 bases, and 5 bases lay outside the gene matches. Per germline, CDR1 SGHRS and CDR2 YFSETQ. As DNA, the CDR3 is TGCGCCAGCAGCTACCGGGACAGGGGACACGAGCAGTACTTC. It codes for CASSYRDRGHEQYF.

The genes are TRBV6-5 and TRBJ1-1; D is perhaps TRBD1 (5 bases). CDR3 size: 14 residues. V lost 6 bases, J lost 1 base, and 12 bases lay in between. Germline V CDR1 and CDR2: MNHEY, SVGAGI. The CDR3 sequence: CASSPWQGNTEAFF. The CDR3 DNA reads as TGTGCCAGCAGCCCCTGGCAGGGGAACACTGAAGCTTTCTTT.

CDR3 protein: CAIRGQNTDTQYF. The CDR3 coding sequence is TGTGCCATCAGGGGACAGAACACAGATACGCAGTATTTT. This chain links TRBV10-3 with TRBJ2-3, with 7 bases aligning to TRBD1. The length of the CDR3 is 13 residues. The V and J ends lost 6 bases and 2 bases, in that order; junction bases with no gene match: 2. Per the germline V gene, CDR1 is ENHRY and CDR2 is SYGVKD.

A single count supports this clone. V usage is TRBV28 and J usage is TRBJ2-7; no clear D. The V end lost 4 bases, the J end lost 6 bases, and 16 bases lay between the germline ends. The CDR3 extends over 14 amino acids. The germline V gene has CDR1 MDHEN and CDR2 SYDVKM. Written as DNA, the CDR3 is TGTGCCAGCAGTTCCCCGGCAGGCGTCGCCGAGCAGTACTTC. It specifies CASSSPAGVAEQYF.

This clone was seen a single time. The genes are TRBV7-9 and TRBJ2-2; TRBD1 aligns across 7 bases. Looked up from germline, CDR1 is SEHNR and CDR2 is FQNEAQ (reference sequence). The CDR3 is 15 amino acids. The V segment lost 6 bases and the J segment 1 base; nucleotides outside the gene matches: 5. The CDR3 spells CASSSRQGNTGELFF. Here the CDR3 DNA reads TGTGCCAGCAGTTCCCGACAGGGGAACACCGGGGAGCTGTTTTTT.

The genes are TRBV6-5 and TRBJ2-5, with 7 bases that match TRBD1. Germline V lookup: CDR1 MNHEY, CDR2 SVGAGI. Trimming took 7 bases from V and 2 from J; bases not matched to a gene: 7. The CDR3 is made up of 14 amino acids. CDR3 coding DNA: TGTGCCAGCACCAGACACAGGGGACAAGAGACCCAGTACTTC. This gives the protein CASTRHRGQETQYF.

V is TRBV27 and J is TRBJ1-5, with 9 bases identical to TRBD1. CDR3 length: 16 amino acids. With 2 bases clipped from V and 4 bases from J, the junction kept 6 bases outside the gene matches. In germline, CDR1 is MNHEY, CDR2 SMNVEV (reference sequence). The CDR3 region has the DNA TGTGCCAGCAGTTTACTTGGGGACAGGGAGAATCAGCCCCAGCATTTT. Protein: CASSLLGDRENQPQHF.

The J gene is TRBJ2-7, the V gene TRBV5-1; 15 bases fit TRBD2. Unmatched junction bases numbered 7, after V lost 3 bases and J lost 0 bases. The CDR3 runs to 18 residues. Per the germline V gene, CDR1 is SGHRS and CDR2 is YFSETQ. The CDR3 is CASSSGLAGGHISYEQYF. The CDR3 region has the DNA TGCGCCAGCAGCTCGGGACTAGCGGGAGGTCATATCTCCTACGAGCAGTACTTC. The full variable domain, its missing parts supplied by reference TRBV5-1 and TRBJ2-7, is KAGVTQTPRYLIKTRGQQVTLSCSPISGHRSVSWYQQTPGQGLQFLFEYFSETQRNKGNFPGRFSGRQFSNSRSEMNVSTLELGDSALYLCASSSGLAGGHISYEQYFGPGTRLTVT.

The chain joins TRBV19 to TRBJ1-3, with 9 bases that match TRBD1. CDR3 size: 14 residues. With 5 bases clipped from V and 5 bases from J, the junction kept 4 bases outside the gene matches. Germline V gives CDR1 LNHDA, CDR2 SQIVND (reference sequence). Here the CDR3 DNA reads TGTGCCAGTAGTCCTGGACAGGGGAGAAACACCATATATTTT. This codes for CASSPGQGRNTIYF.